The 14 T cell receptor beta chains presented below share a single source sample, sequenced in a study of cytomegalovirus exposure and HLA in healthy donors. This PCR relied on a set of 60 Vbeta primers and 13 Jbeta primers. TCRdb's copy holds only in-frame clones and misses some; the assay was immunoSEQ multiplex PCR. The sample has some 93,000 clones, less than 10% seen once; the top ten hold around 4.9%. The source material was PBMCs. These receptors were obtained from a man aged 50 or older in good health and CMV-seropositive.

The chain has TRBV19 and TRBJ2-3, with TRBD2 matching over 10 bases. After removal of 3 bases from V and 2 bases from J, the junction contained 8 bases not matched to a gene. The CDR3 runs to 17 residues. CDR1 and CDR2 (germline): LNHDA, SQIVND (reference sequence). CDR3 region: CASSITASGSATDTQYF. DNA of the CDR3: TGTGCCAGTAGTATTACGGCTAGCGGGAGTGCCACAGATACGCAGTATTTT.

This clone was counted a few times. The CDR3 DNA is TGTGCCAGCAGTGAAGTGTGGGGGGCGGGGGGCTATGGCTACACCTTC. Translating it yields CASSEVWGAGGYGYTF. The chain recombines TRBV6-1 with TRBJ1-2; D is possibly TRBD1 (6 bases). CDR1 MNHNS and CDR2 SASEGT come from the germline V gene. There are 16 residues in the CDR3. Trimming pared 1 base from V and 4 bases from J, leaving 16 bases between.

By sample fraction, this clone is medium-sized. Other DNA variants within this sample encode the same CDR3. J is TRBJ1-4 and V is TRBV5-8; no clear D gene. The V gene's germline CDR1 is SGHTS and CDR2 YDEGEE. V was cut by 4 bases and J by 0 bases, with 10 bases left in between. CDR3 length: 15 amino acids. This CDR3 is CASSPQVATNEKLFF. Here the CDR3 DNA reads TGTGCCAGCAGCCCCCAGGTTGCAACTAATGAAAAACTGTTTTTT.

There are a few counts of this clone. This sequence joins TRBV27 and TRBJ1-6, with TRBD1 identical over 8 bases. V dropped 5 bases and J dropped 9; count of bases not matched to a gene: 15. Germline V gene data show CDR1 as MNHEY and CDR2 as SMNVEV (reference sequence). The CDR3 loop spans 17 amino acids. The CDR3 here is CASSRPFHRGFSSPLHF. Written as DNA, the CDR3 is TGTGCCAGCAGTAGACCATTTCACAGGGGGTTTAGTTCACCCCTCCACTTT.

This rearrangement joins TRBV9 to TRBJ2-4; D call uncertain. Trimming took off 3 bases at V and 0 bases at J, with 7 bases between the two ends. Looked up from germline, CDR1 is SGDLS and CDR2 is YYNGEE. The CDR3 contains 14 residues. The CDR3 here is CASSAGIAKNIQYF. CDR3 nucleotide sequence: TGTGCCAGCAGCGCGGGTATAGCCAAAAACATTCAGTACTTC.

This clone has just a few counts. The rearrangement links TRBV5-1 to TRBJ2-3; 9 bases map to TRBD2. Germline-derived CDR1 and CDR2 are SGHRS and YFSETQ. The CDR3 runs 16 residues. V shed 0 bases, J shed 0 bases, and the junction held 2 bases outside the gene matches. CDR3 in DNA: TGCGCCAGCAGCTTGGCGGCGGGAGGGAGCACAGATACGCAGTATTTT. Residues: CASSLAAGGSTDTQYF.

This clone was seen a handful of times. V and J are TRBV10-3 and TRBJ2-1, with 10 bases lining up with TRBD2. V shed 4 bases and J 8 bases; nucleotides not matched to a gene: 8. The CDR3 has 15 amino acids. Germline CDR1 reads ENHRY; CDR2 reads SYGVKD. The CDR3 nucleotides read TGTGCCATCAGTGGGGGGACTAGCGCTACGTATGAGCAGTTCTTC. Its protein product is CAISGGTSATYEQFF.

This clone was seen only a few times. This chain connects TRBV5-1 to TRBJ2-7; 7 nucleotides line up with TRBD1. Germline V gene data show CDR1 as SGHRS and CDR2 as YFSETQ. Unmatched junction bases numbered 10, after V lost 4 bases and J lost 0 bases. The CDR3 loop spans 16 amino acids. CDR3 amino acids: CASSRARDSFSYEQYF. The CDR3, as DNA: TGCGCCAGCAGCCGGGCACGGGACAGCTTCTCCTACGAGCAGTACTTC.

The J gene is TRBJ2-1, the V gene TRBV27, with 9 bases fitting TRBD2. Germline CDR1 reads MNHEY; CDR2 reads SMNVEV (reference sequence). The CDR3 spans 16 residues. Unmatched junction bases numbered 9, after V lost 6 bases and J lost 3 bases. The CDR3 sequence: CASSKQGLALYNEQFF. The CDR3 region has the DNA TGTGCCAGCAGCAAACAGGGACTAGCACTCTACAATGAGCAGTTCTTC.

This clone has a handful of counts. V gene TRBV27 combines with J gene TRBJ1-1; 7 bases are shared with TRBD1. The CDR3 is 15 amino acids. V lost 4 bases, J lost 0 bases, and 5 bases stayed unmatched. Germline lookup yields CDR1 MNHEY and CDR2 SMNVEV (reference sequence). CDR3 amino acids: CASSSGQVMNTEAFF. The CDR3 DNA is TGTGCCAGCAGTTCCGGACAGGTGATGAACACTGAAGCTTTCTTT.

This clone was seen more than once but under ten times. The CDR3 sequence: CAWRSAGIGEQYF. CDR3 nucleotide sequence: TGTGCCTGGAGGTCCGCGGGAATCGGCGAGCAGTACTTC. The chain joins TRBV30 to TRBJ2-7; tentative D call: TRBD2 (6 bases). The V and J ends lost 3 bases and 6 bases respectively, with 15 bases between them. Germline-derived CDR1 and CDR2 are GTSNPN and SVGIG (reference sequence). The CDR3 runs 13 residues.

This clone was seen only a few times. Because the CDR3's place on the DNA is in doubt, the DNA is left out and the CDR3 is given as listed by TCRdb. The CDR3 spells CASSPFGQGASPPNF. V and J are TRBV7-9 and TRBJ2-7; the DNA was not used to check the table's D call, TRBD1. Germline V CDR1 and CDR2: SEHNR, FQNEAQ (reference sequence). Counting both end residues, the CDR3 totals 15 amino acids.

This sequence joins TRBV4-1 and TRBJ2-1; D is perhaps TRBD1 (6 bases). CDR1 is MGHRA and CDR2 is YSYEKL in the germline V gene. The CDR3 spans 16 residues. V gave up 1 base and J gave up 7 bases, with 17 bases separating them. CDR3 sequence: CASSQVNQGIRNEQFF. CDR3 sequence (DNA): TGCGCCAGCAGCCAAGTAAACCAGGGGATAAGGAATGAGCAGTTCTTC.

The chain is built from TRBV6-1 and TRBJ2-6; D possibly corresponds to TRBD2 (5 bases). Germline-derived CDR1 and CDR2 are MNHNS and SASEGT. Trimming removed 8 bases from V and 0 bases from J, with 11 bases in between. The length of the CDR3 is 15 residues. The DNA of the CDR3 is TGTGCCAGCCGACCCGGGGACTCTGGGGCCAACGTCCTGACTTTC. It encodes CASRPGDSGANVLTF.